Given below is one TCR beta chain in context. No antigen is known for it. This entry belongs to a study of cytomegalovirus exposure and HLA in healthy donors. Study summary: HLA-typed donors were the source of some 80 million unique TCRs, which an early data release held. Study outcomes and limitations: Accurate prediction of HLA-A and HLA-B alleles (for most subjects) was reportedly achieved from TCR beta sequences.

PCR employed 60 Vbeta and 13 Jbeta primers. Measured with immunoSEQ multiplex PCR; TCRdb has only the in-frame clones, and not every one. The sample holds some 160,000 clones; 72% are singletons and the top ten take 2.1%. The ends were cut back, 8 bases at V and 4 bases at J, with 15 bases in the middle. This CDR3 is built from 13 residues. CDR1 is MRHNA and CDR2 is SNTAGT in the germline V gene. The donors comprised healthy bone marrow donors. The V gene is TRBV6-4, the J gene TRBJ2-7, with D possibly being TRBD2 (5 bases). The receptor was derived from a man in his forties in good health and CMV-seronegative. Material for sequencing was PBMCs. The CDR3 DNA sequence: TGTGCCAGCCTACCGGGAATCGCATACGAGCAGTACTTC. It yields the protein CASLPGIAYEQYF.